The clone carrying this TCR beta chain has just a few counts. Aged about 6 to 90, donors were systemically healthy Caucasians from Russia. Total RNA, at least 5 micrograms per sample, came from PBMCs. Through a sample-barcoded 5' primer and a J-beta primer mix, a second PCR was run for roughly 7 to 12 cycles. TCRdb itself ran the 5' RACE reads through MiXCR, one entry per CDR3 protein. In the table there are roughly 2 million distinct CDR3 sequences, approximately 50% of which are singletons. V was trimmed by 2 bases and J by 2 bases, leaving 16 bases between them. CDR1 is DFQATT and CDR2 is SNEGSKA in the germline V gene (reference sequence). The CDR3 contains 17 residues. The source of the sample is a study of blood T cells in healthy people across ages.

This sequence was found in a woman aged 40 to 55 in good health. The rearrangement uses TRBV20-1 and TRBJ2-6; weak D call: TRBD1 (6 bases). Sequencing was performed on blood. The CDR3 nucleotides are TGCAGTGCTAGACTAACAGGGAGTCGAACTGGGGCCAACGTCCTGACTTTC. It specifies CSARLTGSRTGANVLTF.